The 19 T cell receptor beta chains in this list originate from one sample, sequenced in a study of control samples from healthy donors and cancer patients. Sequencing was performed with immunoSEQ multiplex PCR; in TCRdb, only in-frame clones are kept and a portion is missing. The sample holds some 150,000 clones, 94% seen once. The sequencing input was blood. The receptor set was obtained from a man in his forties or fifties in good health.

The genes are TRBV7-9 and TRBJ2-7; D is possibly TRBD1 or TRBD2 (5 bases each). With 1 base removed from V and 0 bases from J, the gap between germline ends came to 10 bases. The CDR3 spans 15 residues. CDR1 is SEHNR and CDR2 is FQNEAQ in the germline V gene (reference sequence). DNA of the CDR3: TGTGCCAGCAGCTTAGGGGACGGCCGCTCCTACGAGCAGTACTTC. Translating gives CASSLGDGRSYEQYF.

The chain recombines TRBV5-1 with TRBJ1-1, with TRBD1 matching over 10 bases. CDR3 length: 15 residues. V lost 3 bases, J lost 1 base, and 3 bases stayed unmatched. The germline gives CDR1 SGHRS, CDR2 YFSETQ. CDR3 coding DNA: TGCGCCAGCAGCTCCCGACAGGGGGCGAACACTGAAGCTTTCTTT. Translating gives CASSSRQGANTEAFF.

V gene TRBV4-2 combines with J gene TRBJ1-2; TRBD1 might be the D (5 bases). This CDR3 is built from 14 residues. The germline V gene encodes CDR1 LGHNA and CDR2 YNFKEQ. V dropped 4 bases and J dropped 0 bases, with 9 bases sitting between them. CDR3 residues: CASSPGRANYGYTF. DNA for the CDR3: TGTGCCAGCAGCCCTGGCAGGGCTAACTATGGCTACACCTTC.

The chain uses TRBV5-1 and TRBJ2-7; the D is unclear. V gave up 5 bases and J gave up 0 bases, with 18 bases separating them. Germline assignment: CDR1 SGHRS and CDR2 YFSETQ. The CDR3 is 16 residues long. The CDR3 here is CASRPSRHGDSYEQYF. Here the CDR3 DNA reads TGCGCCAGCAGACCCTCTAGACACGGCGACTCCTACGAGCAGTACTTC. Full variable domain (remainder filled in from reference TRBV5-1 and TRBJ2-7): KAGVTQTPRYLIKTRGQQVTLSCSPISGHRSVSWYQQTPGQGLQFLFEYFSETQRNKGNFPGRFSGRQFSNSRSEMNVSTLELGDSALYLCASRPSRHGDSYEQYFGPGTRLTVT.

This chain joins TRBV7-2 and TRBJ2-5, with D tentatively TRBD1 or TRBD2 (5 bases each). Trimming shortened V by 3 bases and J by 5 bases, and 19 bases separated the two germline ends. The CDR3 contains 16 residues. CDR1 and CDR2 from the germline V gene are SGHTA and FQGNSA. As DNA, the CDR3 is TGTGCCAGCAGCTTTACAACCGGGGCCCGGGCGGAGACCCAGTACTTC. It specifies CASSFTTGARAETQYF.

The rearrangement uses TRBV15 and TRBJ2-3, with 8 bases identical to TRBD1. CDR3 size: 14 residues. With 5 bases clipped from V and 5 bases from J, the junction kept 6 bases outside the gene matches. Germline V lookup: CDR1 LNHNV, CDR2 YYDKDF (reference sequence). CDR3 amino acids: CATSPDRAIDTQYF. CDR3 nucleotide sequence: TGTGCCACCAGCCCGGACAGGGCAATAGATACGCAGTATTTT.

This clone occurred a few times. The V gene is TRBV28, the J gene TRBJ1-6; D gene ambiguous. The CDR3 sequence is 16 residues long. The germline V and J ends were trimmed by 1 base and 0 bases, with 7 bases remaining between them. Germline V lookup: CDR1 MDHEN, CDR2 SYDVKM. The CDR3 DNA sequence: TGTGCCAGCAGTTTATTGGGCAGCTCCTATAATTCACCCCTCCACTTT. Translation gives CASSLLGSSYNSPLHF.

This clone was recorded a few times. The rearrangement links TRBV7-2 to TRBJ1-1; D possibly corresponds to TRBD1 (6 bases). Germline assignment: CDR1 SGHTA and CDR2 FQGNSA. The CDR3 loop spans 16 amino acids. Deletions cut 5 bases from V and 3 bases from J, with 19 bases between. Here the CDR3 reads CASSHYLRGQDTEAFF. As DNA, the CDR3 is TGTGCCAGCAGCCATTACCTTCGGGGGCAGGACACTGAAGCTTTCTTT.

The chain recombines TRBV6-5 with TRBJ1-6; D possibly corresponds to TRBD1 (6 bases). The CDR3 consists of 14 residues. V was trimmed by 5 bases and J by 8 bases, leaving 13 bases between them. Germline CDR1 reads MNHEY; CDR2 reads SVGAGI. In DNA form, the CDR3 reads TGTGCCAGCAGTACGGGGGGGGCGCATTCACCCCTCCACTTT. This translates into CASSTGGAHSPLHF.

The chain employs TRBV6-5 and TRBJ1-6; the D gene is possibly TRBD1 (6 bases). Germline V CDR1 and CDR2: MNHEY, SVGAGI. Trimming removed 1 base at V and 5 bases at J, with 12 bases between. There are 16 residues in the CDR3. CDR3 sequence (DNA): TGTGCCAGCAGTTACTTCCCCGGGACAAATAATTCACCCCTCCACTTT. It encodes CASSYFPGTNNSPLHF.

V gene TRBV5-6 combines with J gene TRBJ1-5; D remains ambiguous. Germline V CDR1 and CDR2: SGHDT, YYEEEE. V was trimmed by 2 bases and J by 4 bases, leaving 10 bases between them. CDR3 length equals 14 residues. The CDR3 sequence is CASSLATVNQPQHF. DNA for the CDR3: TGTGCCAGCAGCTTAGCCACAGTAAATCAGCCCCAGCATTTT. The full variable domain, in which reference TRBV5-6 and TRBJ1-5 provide the parts outside the CDR3, is DAGVTQSPTHLIKTRGQQVTLRCSPKSGHDTVSWYQQALGQGPQFIFQYYEEEERQRGNFPDRFSGHQFPNYSSELNVNALLLGDSALYLCASSLATVNQPQHFGDGTRLSIL.

The genes are TRBV9 and TRBJ1-5; D call uncertain. V lost 0 bases, J lost 4 bases, and 5 bases lay in between. Germline V gives CDR1 SGDLS, CDR2 YYNGEE. The CDR3 runs 13 residues. The CDR3 protein is CASSVESNQPQHF. CDR3 coding DNA: TGTGCCAGCAGCGTAGAGTCAAATCAGCCCCAGCATTTT.

The gene calls are TRBV5-6 and TRBJ1-2; possible D gene TRBD1, 5 bases. Trimming removed 3 bases at V and 3 bases at J, with 9 bases between. The CDR3 is 13 residues long. CDR1 and CDR2 (germline): SGHDT, YYEEEE. This CDR3 reads CASSSLGDYGYTF. CDR3 DNA sequence: TGTGCCAGCAGCTCCCTGGGGGACTATGGCTACACCTTC.

The chain couples TRBV6-5 to TRBJ2-7, with 9 bases that match TRBD1. V gave up 4 bases and J gave up 4 bases; unmatched junction bases: 5. The CDR3 sequence is 14 residues long. Germline loops: CDR1 MNHEY, CDR2 SVGAGI. The CDR3 DNA sequence: TGTGCCAGCAGTTTGGGACAGGGTTATTACGAGCAGTACTTC. Its protein product is CASSLGQGYYEQYF.

This rearrangement joins TRBV25-1 to TRBJ1-1; D may be TRBD1 (5 bases). CDR1 is MGHDK and CDR2 is SYGVNS in the germline V gene. This CDR3 is built from 13 residues. Between the trimmed V and J ends, which lost 5 bases and 5 bases, there was a span of 12 bases. The CDR3 region is CASSMAGSTEAFF. CDR3 nucleotides: TGTGCCAGCAGTATGGCAGGGTCGACTGAAGCTTTCTTT.

The chain links TRBV9 to TRBJ2-3; D may correspond to TRBD1 or TRBD2 (5 bases each). V was shortened by 0 bases and J by 4 bases, with 9 bases between the two germline ends. Germline V CDR1 and CDR2: SGDLS, YYNGEE. This CDR3 contains 14 residues. CDR3 sequence: CASSVAVGADTQYF. CDR3 in DNA: TGTGCCAGCAGCGTAGCGGTGGGGGCAGATACGCAGTATTTT. Supplemented by reference TRBV9 and TRBJ2-3, the full variable domain reads DSGVTQTPKHLITATGQRVTLRCSPRSGDLSVYWYQQSLDQGLQFLIQYYNGEERAKGNILERFSAQQFPDLHSELNLSSLELGDSALYFCASSVAVGADTQYFGPGTRLTVL.

The J gene is TRBJ1-1, the V gene TRBV4-3; unclear D gene. This CDR3 has 12 residues. From germline, CDR1 is LGHNA and CDR2 YSLEER. V was pared by 0 bases and J by 5 bases, with 4 bases between. For the CDR3, the DNA is TGCGCCAGCAGCCAAGATGGGACTGAAGCTTTCTTT. This gives the protein CASSQDGTEAFF.

This clone was picked up one time. The V call is TRBV6-6, the J call TRBJ1-2, with 7 bases fitting TRBD1. The CDR3 totals 13 residues. Losses at the gene ends were 6 bases for V and 8 bases for J; bases not matched to a gene: 9. Per the germline V gene, CDR1 is MNHNY and CDR2 is SVGAGI (reference sequence). CDR3 protein: CASSSRQGAGYTF. The CDR3 nucleotides are TGTGCCAGCAGCTCCCGACAGGGCGCGGGCTACACCTTC.

The chain employs TRBV28 and TRBJ2-2; no reliable D call. This CDR3 is 12 amino acids long. Trimming stripped 1 base from V and 4 bases from J, with 1 base between. Germline CDR1 is MDHEN and CDR2 is SYDVKM. For the CDR3, the DNA is TGTGCCAGCAGTTTATCCACCGGGGAGCTGTTTTTT. Translated: CASSLSTGELFF.